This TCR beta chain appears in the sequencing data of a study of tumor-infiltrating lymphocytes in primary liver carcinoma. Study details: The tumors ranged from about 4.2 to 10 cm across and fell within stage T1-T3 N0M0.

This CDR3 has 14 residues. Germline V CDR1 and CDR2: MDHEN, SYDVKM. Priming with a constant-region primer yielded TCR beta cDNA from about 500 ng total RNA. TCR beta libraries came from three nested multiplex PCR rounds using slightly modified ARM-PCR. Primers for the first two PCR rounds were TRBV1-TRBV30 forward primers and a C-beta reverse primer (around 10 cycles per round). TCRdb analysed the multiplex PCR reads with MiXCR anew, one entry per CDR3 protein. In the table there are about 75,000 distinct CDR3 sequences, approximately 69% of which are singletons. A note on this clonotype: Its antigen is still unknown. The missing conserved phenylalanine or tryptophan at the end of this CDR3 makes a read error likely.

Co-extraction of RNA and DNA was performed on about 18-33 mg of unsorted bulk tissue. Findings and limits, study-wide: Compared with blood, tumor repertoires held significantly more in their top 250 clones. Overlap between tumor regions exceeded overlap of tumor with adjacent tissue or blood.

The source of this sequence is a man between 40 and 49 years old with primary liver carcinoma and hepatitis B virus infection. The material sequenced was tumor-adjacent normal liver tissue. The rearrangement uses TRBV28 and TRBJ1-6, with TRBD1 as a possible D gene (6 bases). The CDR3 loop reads CASSPTGYKSPLHI. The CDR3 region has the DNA TGTGCCAGCAGCCCAACAGGGTATAAATCACCCCTCCACATT.